Listed below are T cell receptor beta chains from one sample, sequenced in a study of OX40 agonist ivuxolimab in advanced cancers. TCRdb's copy holds only in-frame clones and misses some; the assay was immunoSEQ multiplex PCR. The table lists tens of thousands of clones, roughly nine tenths of them singletons. This material consisted of CD4+ or CD8+ T cells sorted from blood, taken in a trial of the OX40 agonist ivuxolimab. Receptor source: an adult with an advanced solid tumor such as melanoma, head and neck, liver or kidney cancer. CDR3s include the opening cysteine and the closing phenylalanine or tryptophan. D genes are given only for firm matches. Where a row states a size, it is once, few, many or the class of an expanded clone; other rows omit it.

clone size	J gene	V gene	D gene	CDR3 DNA	CDR3 protein
NA	TRBJ1-4	TRBV30	NA	TGTGCCTGGAACTCGTTGAGTCAGGGTGAAAAACTGTTTTTT	CAWNSLSQGEKLFF
NA	TRBJ2-2	TRBV5-1	NA	TGCGCCAGTTCGTCAGGGAACACCGGGGAGCTGTTTTTT	CASSSGNTGELFF
NA	TRBJ2-5	TRBV27	TRBD2	TGTGCCAGCAGTTTACGGCTAGCGGGAACGGAGACCCAGTACTTC	CASSLRLAGTETQYF
once	TRBJ2-1	TRBV10-2	TRBD2	TGCGCCAGCAGCCCCGCCGGGACTAGCGGGAGGGGGTCCTACAATGAGCAGTTCTTC	CASSPAGTSGRGSYNEQFF
once	TRBJ2-1	TRBV9	TRBD2	TGTGCCAGCAGCGTAGCAAGCGGGAGGGCAGTTTTGACCTACAATGAGCAGTTCTTC	CASSVASGRAVLTYNEQFF
once	TRBJ2-7	TRBV7-9	NA	TGTGCCAGCAGCTTAGGGTGGGATCTCGGGGAGCAGTACTTC	CASSLGWDLGEQYF
NA	TRBJ1-5	TRBV5-1	NA	TGCGCCAGCAGCTTGGGTCAACCCAATCAGCCCCAGCATTTT	CASSLGQPNQPQHF
NA	TRBJ2-3	TRBV5-4	NA	TGTGCCAGCAGCTTGAACGGAGGAAGCACAGATACGCAGTATTTT	CASSLNGGSTDTQYF
NA	TRBJ2-1	TRBV28	TRBD1	TGTGCCAGCAGTTTGGCCGGGACAGGAGTCTACAATGAGCAGTTCTTC	CASSLAGTGVYNEQFF
NA	TRBJ2-3	TRBV11-2	TRBD2	TGTGCCAGCAGCTTAGTGCCTAGCGGGACCTCTAGCACAGATACGCAGTATTTT	CASSLVPSGTSSTDTQYF
NA	TRBJ2-7	TRBV10-3	TRBD2	TGTGCCATCAGGGGGGTAGGGAGGGGCGACGAGCAGTACTTC	CAIRGVGRGDEQYF
NA	TRBJ2-3	TRBV18	NA	TGTGCCAGCTCACCACCCAGGAATAGCTTCGCAGATACGCAGTATTTT	CASSPPRNSFADTQYF
NA	TRBJ1-1	TRBV2	TRBD1	TGTGCCAGCAGAGGGGACAGGGGAGTTACTGAAGCTTTCTTT	CASRGDRGVTEAFF
NA	TRBJ1-2	TRBV6-1	TRBD1	TGTGCCAGCATCCAAGGGGACAGTGCTAACTATGGCTACACCTTC	CASIQGDSANYGYTF
NA	TRBJ2-1	TRBV29-1	TRBD1	TGCAGCGTCCAGAGGGACAGGGGACGCAGAGTTCGGGACAATGAGCAGTTCTTC	CSVQRDRGRRVRDNEQFF
NA	TRBJ2-2	TRBV7-2	NA	TGTGCCAGCAGTTTTACTCGCACCGGGGAGCTGTTTTTT	CASSFTRTGELFF
NA	TRBJ2-1	TRBV2	TRBD1	TGTGCCAGCGTGAAGTACAGGGGTAACAATGAGCAGTTCTTC	CASVKYRGNNEQFF
NA	TRBJ1-2	TRBV18	TRBD1	TGTGCCAGCTCACTATCGACAGGGGTTGGCTACACCTTC	CASSLSTGVGYTF
NA	TRBJ1-1	TRBV28	NA	TGTGCCAGCAGTTTCGTTTTTTCGAGAAGTAAACTGAACACTGAAGCTTTCTTT	CASSFVFSRSKLNTEAFF
NA	TRBJ2-5	TRBV7-9	NA	TGTGCCAGCAGCTTTCAGGGGTCGGAGACCCAGTACTTC	CASSFQGSETQYF
medium-sized	TRBJ1-2	TRBV9	NA	TGTGCCAGCAGCCCAGGAGGGGACGGCTACACCTTC	CASSPGGDGYTF
once	TRBJ1-5	TRBV28	TRBD1	TGTGCCAGCAGTTTATGCGGTCCATTACAGGGGGCTTGCAATCAGCCCCAGCATTTT	CASSLCGPLQGACNQPQHF
NA	TRBJ2-5	TRBV7-6	TRBD2	TGTGCCAGCAGCTTAGGGGGACTAGCGGACCGAATGGTAGAGACCCAGTACTTC	CASSLGGLADRMVETQYF
NA	TRBJ2-2	TRBV9	NA	TGTGCCAGCAGCCTAGCGAACACCGGGGAGCTGTTTTTT	CASSLANTGELFF
NA	TRBJ2-7	TRBV2	NA	TGTGCCAGCAGCCCTTCTTTGGGCCCCGGGGGCGAGCAGTACTTC	CASSPSLGPGGEQYF
NA	TRBJ2-7	TRBV25-1	NA	TGTGCCAGCAGTGACCCCAATAGGGCCGAGCAGTACTTC	CASSDPNRAEQYF
NA	TRBJ2-1	TRBV6-5	TRBD2	TGTGCCAGCTCCCTTCTAGCGGCCAATGAGCAGTTCTTC	CASSLLAANEQFF
NA	TRBJ2-1	TRBV6-6	TRBD2	TGTGCCAGCAGTTACACGGGGGGCTCCTACAATGAGCAGTTCTTC	CASSYTGGSYNEQFF
NA	TRBJ2-6	TRBV11-1	TRBD1	TGTGCCAGCAGCCAAAGGGACAGCTCTGGGGCCAACGTCCTGACTTTC	CASSQRDSSGANVLTF
once	TRBJ1-1	TRBV5-1	NA	TGCGCCAGCAGCCCGGGGGTAGCCAGGGAAGCTTTCTTT	CASSPGVAREAFF
NA	TRBJ2-3	TRBV2	NA	TGTGCCAGCTCCCAGAGAACAGATACGCAGTATTTT	CASSQRTDTQYF
NA	TRBJ1-3	TRBV2	NA	TGTGCCAGCAGTGAAAGCTCTGGAAACACCATATATTTT	CASSESSGNTIYF
NA	TRBJ1-2	TRBV28	TRBD1	TGTGCCATACGACAGGGGGCTCTGTATGGCTACACCTTC	CAIRQGALYGYTF
NA	TRBJ1-1	TRBV6-5	NA	TGTGCCAGCACCCGGGGGGGTACTGAAGCTTTCTTT	CASTRGGTEAFF
once	TRBJ1-5	TRBV7-2	TRBD1	TGTGCCAGCAGCTTAGCGGGACCGGGACAGGGGGTTCAGCCCCAGCATTTT	CASSLAGPGQGVQPQHF
NA	TRBJ2-5	TRBV6-5	NA	TGTGCCAGCAGCCTCGCGGGGAGGGGGTCAGAGACCCAGTACTTC	CASSLAGRGSETQYF
NA	TRBJ2-1	TRBV7-2	NA	TGTGCCAGCAGCTCTCTCTACAATGAGCAGTTCTTC	CASSSLYNEQFF
NA	TRBJ2-1	TRBV4-1	TRBD2	TGCGCCAGCAGCCAACGGACTAGCGGAGACCCTTACAATGAGCAGTTCTTC	CASSQRTSGDPYNEQFF
NA	TRBJ2-3	TRBV6-5	TRBD1	TGTGCCAGCAGTGGGACAGGGCAATCAGATACGCAGTATTTT	CASSGTGQSDTQYF
NA	TRBJ1-2	TRBV19	NA	TGTGCCAGTAGTATGGGGGGCGGAATATACACCTTC	CASSMGGGIYTF
NA	TRBJ1-1	TRBV28	NA	TGTGCCAGCCTATATGCCACTGAAGCTTTCTTT	CASLYATEAFF